These 30 T cell receptor beta chains share one sample of origin, sequenced in a study of blood T cells in healthy people across ages. Alongside a J-beta primer mix, a sample-barcoded 5' primer served in a second PCR lasting about 6 to 11 cycles. TCRdb fed the 5' RACE reads into MiXCR, producing one record per CDR3 protein. The data show over 550,000 distinct CDR3 sequences, roughly 31% seen once. The sample comprised blood. Source of these receptors: a woman at least 80 years old in good health.

This clonotype has a handful of counts. This chain connects TRBV7-9 to TRBJ2-1, with TRBD2 matching over 10 bases. This CDR3 contains 15 residues. V was pared by 6 bases and J by 3 bases, with 5 bases of the junction left unmatched. The germline CDR1 and CDR2 sequences are SEHNR and FQNEAQ (reference sequence). For the CDR3, the DNA is TGTGCCAGCAGGTTACTAGCGGGGAACTACAATGAGCAGTTCTTC. As protein: CASRLLAGNYNEQFF.

Worth noting for this clonotype: The germline gene is not matched at one end of the junction; a read error may be the cause. V and J are TRBV20-1 and TRBJ2-4, with D possibly TRBD2 on 5 matching bases. Germline V gives CDR1 DFQATT, CDR2 SNEGSKA (reference sequence). This CDR3 contains 13 residues. The CDR3 DNA is TGCAGTGCTAGCGCCTCGGGCGGTGGGGAGCAGGACTTC. This gives the protein CSASASGGGEQDF.

This clonotype was seen many times. The CDR3 nucleotides read TGTGCCAGCAGCCTCCCCGAGGTACAAGCCAATGAGCAGTTCTTC. Translation: CASSLPEVQANEQFF. The rearrangement links TRBV7-8 to TRBJ2-1; no definite D call. The CDR3 loop spans 15 amino acids. Germline V CDR1 and CDR2: SGHVS, FQNEAQ. With 5 bases removed from V and 6 bases from J, the gap between germline ends came to 17 bases. The full variable domain, its missing parts supplied by reference TRBV7-8 and TRBJ2-1, is GAGVSQSPRYKVAKRGQDVALRCDPISGHVSLFWYQQALGQGPEFLTYFQNEAQLDKSGLPSDRFFAERPEGSVSTLKIQRTQQEDSAVYLCASSLPEVQANEQFFGPGTRLTVL.

The sample holds many counts of this clonotype. The rearrangement joins TRBV7-9 to TRBJ2-4; D is unclear. The ends were cut back, 0 bases at V and 0 bases at J, with 12 bases in the middle. The CDR3 is 17 residues long. CDR1 and CDR2 from the germline V gene are SEHNR and FQNEAQ (reference sequence). The CDR3 loop is CASSLALSGLAKNIQYF. The CDR3 DNA is TGTGCCAGCAGCTTAGCGCTTAGTGGCCTAGCCAAAAACATTCAGTACTTC.

The chain has TRBV7-2 and TRBJ2-5, with a tentative D call TRBD2 (6 bases). V lost 5 bases to trimming and J lost 11 bases, with 24 bases between them. Germline CDR1 and CDR2: SGHTA and FQGNSA. The CDR3 is made up of 15 amino acids. The CDR3 sequence is CASSPGGGVFGEQYF. The CDR3, as DNA: TGTGCCAGCAGCCCCGGCGGAGGGGTCTTTGGGGAGCAGTACTTC. The full variable domain, with the rest looked up from reference TRBV7-2 and TRBJ2-5, is GAGVSQSPSNKVTEKGKDVELRCDPISGHTALYWYRQSLGQGLEFLIYFQGNSAPDKSGLPSDRFSAERTGGSVSTLTIQRTQQEDSAVYLCASSPGGGVFGEQYFGPGTRLLVL.

The chain links TRBV7-9 to TRBJ1-1; D is possibly TRBD1 (5 bases). The germline CDR1 and CDR2 sequences are SEHNR and FQNEAQ (reference sequence). V was pared by 5 bases and J by 0 bases, with 16 bases between. This CDR3 spans 16 amino acids. In nucleotides, the CDR3 is TGTGCCAGCAGCGGACTGGGGGGATTAGTGAACACTGAAGCTTTCTTT. Translating it yields CASSGLGGLVNTEAFF. The complete variable domain, with remaining parts taken from reference TRBV7-9 and TRBJ1-1, reads DTGVSQNPRHKITKRGQNVTFRCDPISEHNRLYWYRQTLGQGPEFLTYFQNEAQLEKSRLLSDRFSAERPKGSFSTLEIQRTEQGDSAMYLCASSGLGGLVNTEAFFGQGTRLTVV.

This chain connects TRBV2 to TRBJ2-1, with a tentative D call TRBD2 (6 bases). The CDR3 has 16 amino acids. Germline values: CDR1 SNHLY, CDR2 FYNNEI. The V end was cut by 3 bases, the J end by 1 base, with 13 bases between. CDR3 sequence (DNA): TGTGCCAGCAGTGAGGATGCGGGGCGGTCCTACAATGAGCAGTTCTTC. As protein: CASSEDAGRSYNEQFF.

This clonotype was seen at least ten times. The chain is built from TRBV4-2 and TRBJ1-2; TRBD1 is a possible D gene (5 bases). The CDR3 extends over 16 amino acids. The V end was cut by 0 bases, the J end by 8 bases, with 19 bases between. CDR1 is LGHNA, CDR2 YNFKEQ, per germline. This chain's CDR3 is CASSQDRQGSSGGYTF. The CDR3 DNA sequence: TGTGCCAGCAGCCAAGATCGTCAGGGTAGTTCAGGAGGCTACACCTTC.

The CDR3 loop is CASILGRGAGTGELFF. In DNA form, the CDR3 reads TGTGCCAGCATTCTAGGGAGGGGTGCGGGAACCGGGGAGCTGTTTTTT. The chain carries TRBV2 and TRBJ2-2; 7 bases map to TRBD2. Per germline, CDR1 SNHLY and CDR2 FYNNEI. The CDR3 extends over 16 amino acids. The J segment lost 5 bases and the V segment lost 7 bases, leaving 13 bases of the junction unmatched.

A few counts support this clonotype. A read error may explain this, as a much larger clone is one base away. This chain joins TRBV5-1 and TRBJ2-4; D is perhaps TRBD1 or TRBD2 (5 bases each). The V end lost 6 bases, the J end lost 13 bases, and 20 bases lay between the germline ends. CDR1 and CDR2 from the germline V gene are SGHRS and YFSETQ. The CDR3 covers 13 residues. The CDR3 loop is CASNDKGQGEQYF. In DNA form, the CDR3 reads TGCGCCAGCAACGACAAGGGGCAAGGGGAGCAGTACTTC.

This clonotype was picked up many times. The chain combines TRBV11-2 with TRBJ1-1; D gene ambiguous. Germline CDR1 is SGHAT and CDR2 is FQNNGV. Trimming stripped 2 bases from V and 6 bases from J, with 10 bases between. CDR3 size: 13 residues. CDR3: CASSLLSRAEAFF. In nucleotides, the CDR3 is TGTGCCAGCAGCTTACTCTCCCGGGCTGAAGCTTTCTTT.

This clonotype was found a few times. The V gene is TRBV7-9, the J gene TRBJ1-5, with D perhaps matching TRBD1 (5 bases). The V end lost 3 bases, the J end lost 6 bases, and 12 bases lay between the germline ends. The CDR3 consists of 14 residues. The germline CDR1 and CDR2 sequences are SEHNR and FQNEAQ (reference sequence). Here the CDR3 reads CASSFSGQGQPQHF. CDR3 nucleotides: TGTGCCAGCAGCTTTTCTGGCCAGGGTCAGCCCCAGCATTTT.

The J gene is TRBJ1-3, the V gene TRBV7-8; 10 bases fit TRBD1. Germline V CDR1 and CDR2: SGHVS, FQNEAQ. The CDR3 consists of 17 residues. V shed 1 base and J 3 bases; nucleotides not matched to a gene: 6. The CDR3 region is CASSLGPGTGDGNTIYF. In DNA form, the CDR3 reads TGTGCCAGCAGCTTAGGCCCCGGGACAGGGGATGGAAACACCATATATTTT.

This clonotype was detected many times. This sequence joins TRBV9 and TRBJ2-1, with D hard to call. Trimming removed 0 bases at V and 6 bases at J, with 10 bases between. The germline gives CDR1 SGDLS, CDR2 YYNGEE. CDR3 size: 14 residues. CDR3 DNA: TGTGCCAGCAGCGTAGGGAACATACGCAATGAGCAGTTCTTC. It codes for CASSVGNIRNEQFF. The variable domain in full, with the rest retrieved from reference TRBV9 and TRBJ2-1, is DSGVTQTPKHLITATGQRVTLRCSPRSGDLSVYWYQQSLDQGLQFLIQYYNGEERAKGNILERFSAQQFPDLHSELNLSSLELGDSALYFCASSVGNIRNEQFFGPGTRLTVL.

Notes on this clonotype: A read error is possible here, since a much larger clone lies one base away. CDR3 sequence (DNA): TGCAGCGTTAGGAGTGCAGGGGAGTGCTCCGAGCAGTACTTC. It codes for CSVRSAGECSEQYF. The rearrangement links TRBV29-1 to TRBJ2-7; TRBD1 might be the D (6 bases). The germline CDR1 and CDR2 sequences are SQVTM and ANQGSEA. This CDR3 comprises 14 residues. V gave up 5 bases and J gave up 6 bases, with 20 bases separating them.

There are many counts of this clonotype. This sequence joins TRBV29-1 and TRBJ2-5; a possible D gene is TRBD2 (6 bases). V was clipped by 6 bases and J by 7 bases, with 21 bases between them. This CDR3 spans 14 amino acids. From germline, CDR1 is SQVTM and CDR2 ANQGSEA. In DNA form, the CDR3 reads TGCAGCGTCGTCCTGGAGGGGCTTCAGGGGACCCAGTACTTC. It specifies CSVVLEGLQGTQYF.

This clonotype was counted at least ten times. V is TRBV28 and J is TRBJ1-5; 7 bases are a match to TRBD1. The CDR3 is made up of 16 amino acids. Germline CDR1 reads MDHEN; CDR2 reads SYDVKM. V trimming: 5 bases; J trimming: 4 bases; junction bases outside the gene matches: 11. CDR3 DNA sequence: TGTGCCAGCAGTCGCCCAGAGGGGGCTGGGAATCAGCCCCAGCATTTT. Protein: CASSRPEGAGNQPQHF.

This clonotype was observed many times. V is TRBV12-3 or TRBV12-4 and J is TRBJ2-1; D possibly corresponds to TRBD1 (5 bases). CDR3 length: 15 amino acids. V lost 6 bases to trimming and J lost 5 bases, with 17 bases between them. Here the CDR3 DNA reads TGTGCCAGCAGACGAGACTCGTCAGGGAACAATGAGCAGTTCTTC. Residues: CASRRDSSGNNEQFF.

The V call is TRBV20-1, the J call TRBJ1-5, with 8 bases fitting TRBD1. V lost 6 bases and J lost 5; bases outside the gene matches: 15. The CDR3 is 16 residues long. Germline V CDR1 and CDR2: DFQATT, SNEGSKA (reference sequence). For the CDR3, the DNA is TGCAGTGCCAGACCATTGCCGGGGACAGGCGATCAGCCCCAGCATTTT. Protein: CSARPLPGTGDQPQHF.

This clonotype showed up just a few times. V gene TRBV7-9 combines with J gene TRBJ2-2; no clear D gene. Looked up from germline, CDR1 is SEHNR and CDR2 is FQNEAQ (reference sequence). Trimming pared 2 bases from V and 6 bases from J, leaving 13 bases between. The CDR3 sequence is 15 residues long. CDR3 loop: CASSLSTPGAGELFF. As DNA, the CDR3 is TGTGCCAGCAGCTTAAGTACACCGGGCGCCGGGGAGCTGTTTTTT.

This clonotype was seen only a few times. The chain has TRBV28 and TRBJ1-5, with 7 bases aligning to TRBD1. V shed 5 bases and J 7 bases; nucleotides not matched to a gene: 11. Looked up from germline, CDR1 is MDHEN and CDR2 is SYDVKM. CDR3 size: 15 residues. The CDR3 reads CASSTIDRVRQPQHF. The CDR3, as DNA: TGTGCCAGCAGTACTATAGACAGGGTGAGGCAGCCCCAGCATTTT.

The rearrangement joins TRBV4-3 to TRBJ1-6; D remains unclear. Germline V gene lookup returns CDR1 LGHNA and CDR2 YSLEER. Trimming took off 0 bases at V and 9 bases at J, with 12 bases between the two ends. There are 15 residues in the CDR3. The CDR3 nucleotides read TGCGCCAGCAGCCAAGATGACACCGGATGTTCACCCCTCCACTTT. Amino acid sequence: CASSQDDTGCSPLHF.

This clonotype was detected many times. This chain links TRBV6-1 with TRBJ2-6; 8 positions match TRBD1. V dropped 3 bases and J dropped 4; count of bases not matched to a gene: 5. The CDR3 is 16 amino acids. Germline V gene sequence: CDR1 MNHNS, CDR2 SASEGT. CDR3 amino acids: CASSEVRGPGANVLTF. CDR3 DNA: TGTGCCAGCAGTGAGGTCAGGGGGCCGGGGGCCAACGTCCTGACTTTC.

In its sample, this clonotype was seen a few times. V gene TRBV7-2 combines with J gene TRBJ1-2, with D possibly matching TRBD1 (5 bases). The CDR3 covers 14 residues. The germline gives CDR1 SGHTA, CDR2 FQGNSA. Trimming removed 5 bases from V and 8 bases from J, with 18 bases in between. This CDR3 reads CASSDRGALGGYTF. CDR3 coding DNA: TGTGCCAGCAGCGATCGAGGGGCCCTGGGAGGCTACACCTTC.

Of note for this clonotype: One end of the junction fails to match germline, which may point to a read error. The chain recombines TRBV7-9 with TRBJ1-2, with D unresolved. Germline V gives CDR1 SEHNR, CDR2 FQNEAQ (reference sequence). The CDR3 is 13 residues long. Here the CDR3 DNA reads TGTGCCAGCAGCCCGACACCTAACTATGACTACACCTTC. Translating it yields CASSPTPNYDYTF.

This clonotype has ten or more counts. The chain couples TRBV2 to TRBJ2-1, with TRBD1 matching over 9 bases. Germline CDR1 and CDR2: SNHLY and FYNNEI. This CDR3 has 14 residues. The junction had 8 bases not matched to a gene; V was cut back by 4 bases and J by 10 bases. The CDR3 spells CASSGDRAFGEQFF. The CDR3 nucleotides read TGTGCCAGCAGTGGGGACAGGGCCTTTGGGGAGCAGTTCTTC.

The chain combines TRBV20-1 with TRBJ2-5; 8 bases match TRBD2. This CDR3 is built from 14 residues. Germline V gives CDR1 DFQATT, CDR2 SNEGSKA (reference sequence). Germline trimming cut 6 bases from V and 6 bases from J; bases unmatched to any gene: 12. The CDR3 here is CSALTGGGPKTQYF. In nucleotides, the CDR3 is TGCAGTGCCCTGACCGGCGGGGGGCCGAAGACCCAGTACTTC.

This clonotype was detected a few times. V is TRBV10-3 and J is TRBJ2-2; the match to TRBD2 covers 8 bases. The CDR3 totals 15 residues. The J segment lost 4 bases and the V segment lost 8 bases, leaving 9 bases of the junction unmatched. From germline, CDR1 is ENHRY and CDR2 SYGVKD. The DNA of the CDR3 is TGTGCCATCGGTACCGGGACTAGTGGCACCGGGGAGCTGTTTTTT. Translating gives CAIGTGTSGTGELFF.

This clonotype has ten or more counts. The chain has TRBV4-3 and TRBJ2-1, with D tentatively TRBD1 or TRBD2 (6 bases each). CDR1 and CDR2 (germline): LGHNA, YSLEER. With 1 base removed from V and 5 bases from J, the gap between germline ends came to 15 bases. The CDR3 is 16 amino acids. The CDR3 bases are TGCGCCAGCAGCCAAGGGGGGGCGCTTACCAACAATGAGCAGTTCTTC. Protein product: CASSQGGALTNNEQFF.

This clonotype was observed at least ten times. The chain couples TRBV6-6 to TRBJ1-4; 7 positions agree with TRBD1. The ends lost 0 bases at V and 5 bases at J; junction bases unmatched: 6. Germline loops: CDR1 MNHNY, CDR2 SVGAGI (reference sequence). The CDR3 loop spans 16 amino acids. For the CDR3, the DNA is TGTGCCAGCAGTTACTCGGGAAGACAGGGAAATGAAAAACTGTTTTTT. This gives the protein CASSYSGRQGNEKLFF.